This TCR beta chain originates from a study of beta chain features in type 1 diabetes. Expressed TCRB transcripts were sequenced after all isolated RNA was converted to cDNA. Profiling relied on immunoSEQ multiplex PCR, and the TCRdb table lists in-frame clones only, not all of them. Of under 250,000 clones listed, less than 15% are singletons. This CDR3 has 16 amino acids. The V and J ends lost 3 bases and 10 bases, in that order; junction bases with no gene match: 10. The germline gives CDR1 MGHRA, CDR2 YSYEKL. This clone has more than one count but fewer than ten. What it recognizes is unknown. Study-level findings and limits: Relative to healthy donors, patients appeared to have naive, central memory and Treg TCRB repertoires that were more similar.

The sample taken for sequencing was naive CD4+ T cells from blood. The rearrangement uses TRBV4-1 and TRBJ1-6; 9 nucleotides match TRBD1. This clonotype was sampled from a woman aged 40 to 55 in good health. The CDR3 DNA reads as TGCGCCAGCAGCCAGGGCGGACAGGGGCTACGGTCACCCCTCCACTTT. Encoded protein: CASSQGGQGLRSPLHF.